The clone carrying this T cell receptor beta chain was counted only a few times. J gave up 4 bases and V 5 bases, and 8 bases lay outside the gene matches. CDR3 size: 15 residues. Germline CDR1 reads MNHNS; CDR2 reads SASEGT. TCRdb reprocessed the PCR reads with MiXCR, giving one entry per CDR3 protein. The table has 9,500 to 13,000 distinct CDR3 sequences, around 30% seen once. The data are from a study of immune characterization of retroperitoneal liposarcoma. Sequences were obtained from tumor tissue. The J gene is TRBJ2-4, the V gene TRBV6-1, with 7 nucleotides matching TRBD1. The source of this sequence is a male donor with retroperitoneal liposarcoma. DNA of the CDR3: TGTGCCAGCAGTTCCAGACAGGGAACTAAAAACATTCAGTACTTC. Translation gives CASSSRQGTKNIQYF.